The clone carrying this T cell receptor (beta chain) was seen a few times. The source of the sample is a study of Graves' ophthalmopathy and Graves' hyperthyroidism. Amplification from RNA transcripts yielded the TCR beta CDR3 regions. First-round RT-PCR relied on HTBI primers, and a second-round multiplex PCR came next. TCRdb reanalysed the multiplex PCR reads using MiXCR and keeps one entry per CDR3 protein. The data hold over 150,000 distinct CDR3 sequences, with roughly 37% observed a single time. The PBMCs were taken from approximately 9.7 ml of fresh peripheral blood. This CDR3 has 14 amino acids. With 5 bases removed from V and 2 bases from J, the gap between germline ends came to 12 bases.

The sequenced sample consisted of peripheral blood. The sequence was obtained from a woman aged 35 to 49 with Graves' ophthalmopathy. The chain recombines TRBV12-3 or TRBV12-4 with TRBJ1-1; no firm D call. The chain's CDR3 is CASSQGTVNTEAFF. CDR3 in DNA: TGTGCCAGCAGTCAAGGCACAGTCAACACTGAAGCTTTCTTT.